Presented here are 24 T cell receptor beta chains from one specimen sequenced in a study of long-term antiretroviral therapy in people with HIV. This was the immunoSEQ v3.0 assay at survey level. Sequencing used immunoSEQ multiplex PCR; TCRdb keeps in-frame clones, though not all of them. The table has more than 35,000 clones, 70% to 90% seen once. This specimen consisted of unsorted PBMCs, obtained 2.2 years after starting antiretroviral therapy. The source of these receptors is a man aged 18 to 30 with HIV.

This chain connects TRBV6-6 to TRBJ2-1; D unclear. CDR1 is MNHNY and CDR2 is SVGAGI in the germline V gene (reference sequence). Trimming shortened V by 0 bases and J by 0 bases, and 9 bases separated the two germline ends. The CDR3 is 16 residues long. The CDR3 DNA reads TGTGCCAGCAGTTACTCGAGCTCCGCCTCCTACAATGAGCAGTTCTTC. It is translated as CASSYSSSASYNEQFF.

This clone has more than one count but fewer than ten. A read error may account for a junction end that differs from germline. The genes are TRBV7-7 and TRBJ1-2, with a possible D match to TRBD1 (5 bases). Germline CDR1 is SSHAT and CDR2 is FNYEAQ (reference sequence). The CDR3 consists of 14 residues. CDR3 residues: CASSSTGTVYGYTF. The CDR3, as DNA: TGTGCTAGCAGCTCTACCGGGACGGTGTATGGCTACACCTTC.

The rearrangement links TRBV11-2 to TRBJ2-1, with 7 bases fitting TRBD2. The CDR3 is 13 amino acids. The ends lost 3 bases at V and 9 bases at J; junction bases unmatched: 5. Germline CDR1 and CDR2: SGHAT and FQNNGV. CDR3 protein: CASSLGGVSEQFF. The CDR3 nucleotides are TGTGCCAGCAGCTTGGGGGGGGTCAGTGAGCAGTTCTTC.

The chain uses TRBV7-9 and TRBJ2-3; TRBD1 or TRBD2 may be the D gene (6 bases each). Trimming left V 1 base short and J 5 bases short, with 10 bases between. The V gene's germline CDR1 is SEHNR and CDR2 FQNEAQ (reference sequence). The length of the CDR3 is 14 residues. Here the CDR3 reads CASSLGQEGDTQYF. CDR3 nucleotide sequence: TGTGCCAGCAGCTTAGGACAGGAGGGAGATACGCAGTATTTT.

The CDR3, as DNA: TGCGCCAGCAGCCCCGCCACCCTTAGCGCTAATGAAAAACTGTTTTTT. It encodes CASSPATLSANEKLFF. The rearrangement links TRBV5-1 to TRBJ1-4; D is undetermined. V was pared by 4 bases and J by 3 bases, with 16 bases between. The CDR3 covers 16 residues. Looked up from germline, CDR1 is SGHRS and CDR2 is YFSETQ.

The chain carries TRBV10-2 and TRBJ2-2; D uncertain. V lost 8 bases, J lost 1 base, and 11 bases lay in between. Germline CDR1 is WSHSY and CDR2 is SAAADI. The length of the CDR3 is 14 residues. For the CDR3, the DNA is TGCGCCAGCGGCATGGTAGAGAACACCGGGGAGCTGTTTTTT. This translates into CASGMVENTGELFF.

The rearrangement uses TRBV5-8 and TRBJ2-7; possibly TRBD1 for D (8 bases). The CDR3 has 15 amino acids. Germline V gene data show CDR1 as SGHTS and CDR2 as YDEGEE. Trimming removed 0 bases from V and 0 bases from J, with 10 bases in between. The CDR3 region is CASSLDRGGSYEQYF. The CDR3 DNA is TGTGCCAGCAGCTTGGACAGGGGGGGCTCCTACGAGCAGTACTTC.

The chain recombines TRBV7-9 with TRBJ1-5, with 8 bases that match TRBD1. Germline V gives CDR1 SEHNR, CDR2 FQNEAQ (reference sequence). V trimming: 5 bases; J trimming: 5 bases; junction bases outside the gene matches: 11. The CDR3 contains 16 residues. For the CDR3, the DNA is TGTGCCAGCAGCCCCCGGGGGACAGGTGTCCATCAGCCCCAGCATTTT. It yields the protein CASSPRGTGVHQPQHF.

This clone is a singleton in its sample. CDR3 DNA sequence: TGTGCCACCAGCAGAGGTTCCGGGACAGGGGGCTACGAGCAGTACTTC. Protein sequence: CATSRGSGTGGYEQYF. The chain has TRBV15 and TRBJ2-7; 11 positions match TRBD1. V shed 1 base, J shed 3 bases, and the junction held 5 bases outside the gene matches. CDR1 and CDR2 (germline): LNHNV, YYDKDF (reference sequence). CDR3 length: 16 amino acids.

The sample holds one count of this clone. V is TRBV29-1 and J is TRBJ1-5, with 9 bases matching TRBD1. Germline assignment: CDR1 SQVTM and CDR2 ANQGSEA. This CDR3 spans 13 amino acids. V lost 7 bases, J lost 5 bases, and 6 bases stayed unmatched. CDR3 region: CSAGTGLHQPQHF. The CDR3 DNA sequence: TGCAGCGCGGGGACAGGGCTACATCAGCCCCAGCATTTT.

The gene calls are TRBV19 and TRBJ2-7; no clear D gene. This CDR3 region has 14 residues. V lost 1 base and J 4 bases, leaving 11 bases between the germline ends. Germline V gene sequence: CDR1 LNHDA, CDR2 SQIVND (reference sequence). The CDR3 DNA reads as TGTGCCAGTAGTATAGCCCTCGGTGAGTACGAGCAGTACTTC. Translating gives CASSIALGEYEQYF. The full variable domain, completed using reference TRBV19 and TRBJ2-7, is DGGITQSPKYLFRKEGQNVTLSCEQNLNHDAMYWYRQDPGQGLRLIYYSQIVNDFQKGDIAEGYSVSREKKESFPLTVTSAQKNPTAFYLCASSIALGEYEQYFGPGTRLTVT.

The chain links TRBV6-1 to TRBJ2-3; no reliable D call. Germline V gives CDR1 MNHNS, CDR2 SASEGT. This CDR3 region has 12 residues. The ends were cut back, 7 bases at V and 6 bases at J, with 11 bases in the middle. In nucleotides, the CDR3 is TGTGCCAGCATGAACGAGCACGATACGCAGTATTTT. Translation: CASMNEHDTQYF.

V gene TRBV7-2 combines with J gene TRBJ2-2; 7 bases agree with TRBD1. The CDR3 covers 16 residues. Germline V CDR1 and CDR2: SGHTA, FQGNSA. The V gene end was trimmed by 5 bases and the J gene end by 2 bases; junction bases not matched to a gene: 8. CDR3 DNA sequence: TGTGCCAGCAGCCAAAGGACAGGATCCAACACCGGGGAGCTGTTTTTT. Protein product: CASSQRTGSNTGELFF. The full variable domain, rest sourced from reference TRBV7-2 and TRBJ2-2, is GAGVSQSPSNKVTEKGKDVELRCDPISGHTALYWYRQSLGQGLEFLIYFQGNSAPDKSGLPSDRFSAERTGGSVSTLTIQRTQQEDSAVYLCASSQRTGSNTGELFFGEGSRLTVL.

The gene calls are TRBV2 and TRBJ1-6; D perhaps matches TRBD1 (5 bases). The CDR3 runs 12 residues. Germline CDR1 is SNHLY and CDR2 is FYNNEI. The V end lost 6 bases, the J end lost 13 bases, and 13 bases lay between the germline ends. DNA for the CDR3: TGTGCCAGCAGAACAGATCAGGGTCCCCTCCACTTT. It specifies CASRTDQGPLHF.

The chain joins TRBV5-1 to TRBJ2-3; 11 bases are shared with TRBD2. The CDR3 sequence is 16 residues long. V lost 4 bases, J lost 1 base, and 5 bases stayed unmatched. Germline V lookup: CDR1 SGHRS, CDR2 YFSETQ. CDR3 region: CASSPGTSGRTDTQYF. The CDR3 DNA sequence: TGCGCCAGCAGCCCCGGGACTAGCGGTCGCACAGATACGCAGTATTTT.

The chain combines TRBV27 with TRBJ1-1; D is unclear. The length of the CDR3 is 13 residues. Germline V gene data show CDR1 as MNHEY and CDR2 as SMNVEV (reference sequence). Between the trimmed V and J ends, which lost 7 bases and 6 bases, there was a span of 15 bases. Here the CDR3 DNA reads TGTGCCAGCATCCGCGCCGAGGGATCTGAAGCTTTCTTT. Its translation: CASIRAEGSEAFF.

The chain has TRBV9 and TRBJ2-3; TRBD2 is a possible D gene (7 bases). Germline V CDR1 and CDR2: SGDLS, YYNGEE. Trimming stripped 3 bases from V and 0 bases from J, with 14 bases between. CDR3 length: 16 amino acids. Written as DNA, the CDR3 is TGTGCCAGCAGCGGGGGGGGGCCCGCTAGCACAGATACGCAGTATTTT. It codes for CASSGGGPASTDTQYF. Full variable domain (remainder filled in from reference TRBV9 and TRBJ2-3): DSGVTQTPKHLITATGQRVTLRCSPRSGDLSVYWYQQSLDQGLQFLIQYYNGEERAKGNILERFSAQQFPDLHSELNLSSLELGDSALYFCASSGGGPASTDTQYFGPGTRLTVL.

This rearrangement joins TRBV5-6 to TRBJ2-7; D may be TRBD1 (5 bases). Deletions cut 0 bases from V and 2 bases from J, with 9 bases between. The germline gives CDR1 SGHDT, CDR2 YYEEEE. This CDR3 region has 14 residues. CDR3 sequence: CASSLGDSPYEQYF. The CDR3 nucleotides are TGTGCCAGCAGCTTGGGTGACAGTCCCTACGAGCAGTACTTC. Full variable domain (outside the CDR3, taken from reference TRBV5-6 and TRBJ2-7): DAGVTQSPTHLIKTRGQQVTLRCSPKSGHDTVSWYQQALGQGPQFIFQYYEEEERQRGNFPDRFSGHQFPNYSSELNVNALLLGDSALYLCASSLGDSPYEQYFGPGTRLTVT.

This sequence joins TRBV19 and TRBJ1-6, with 7 bases aligning to TRBD1. Germline CDR1 reads LNHDA; CDR2 reads SQIVND (reference sequence). This CDR3 spans 16 amino acids. J lost 7 bases, V lost 6 bases, and 12 bases had no gene match. CDR3 residues: CASSRWWGQSNSPLHF. Here the CDR3 DNA reads TGTGCCAGTAGCCGTTGGTGGGGACAGTCGAATTCACCCCTCCACTTT.

The CDR3 DNA reads TGTGCCAGCAGTTACTCGAGGGCATCTGAAAAACTGTTTTTT. Translation gives CASSYSRASEKLFF. V gene TRBV6-5 combines with J gene TRBJ1-4, with D uncertain. Germline CDR1 is MNHEY and CDR2 is SVGAGI. This CDR3 contains 14 residues. Trimming removed 0 bases at V and 7 bases at J, with 9 bases between.

The chain combines TRBV15 with TRBJ2-1; 15 positions match TRBD2. This CDR3 region has 19 residues. The V segment lost 3 bases and the J segment 3 bases; nucleotides outside the gene matches: 9. Germline loops: CDR1 LNHNV, CDR2 YYDKDF (reference sequence). Here the CDR3 DNA reads TGTGCCACCAGCAGCAGGACTAGCGGGAGGGCTTCCATCTACAATGAGCAGTTCTTC. Protein sequence: CATSSRTSGRASIYNEQFF.

The V call is TRBV19, the J call TRBJ1-2, with D uncertain. Germline values: CDR1 LNHDA, CDR2 SQIVND (reference sequence). This CDR3 has 12 residues. V lost 5 bases and J lost 2, with 6 bases in between. The CDR3 is CASSQKNYGYTF. As DNA, the CDR3 is TGTGCCAGTAGTCAAAAGAACTATGGCTACACCTTC.

V usage is TRBV2 and J usage is TRBJ2-2; 12 nucleotides agree with TRBD2. With V trimmed by 1 base and J by 5 bases, 8 bases remained unmatched. This CDR3 spans 18 amino acids. CDR1 SNHLY and CDR2 FYNNEI come from the germline V gene. The DNA of the CDR3 is TGTGCCAGCAGTGAAGGGCTAGCGGGGGGGCCTGTGACCGGGGAGCTGTTTTTT. Amino acid sequence: CASSEGLAGGPVTGELFF.

The chain has TRBV6-5 and TRBJ2-3; no clear D. Trimming took 7 bases from V and 0 from J, leaving 11 bases between them. CDR3 length equals 14 residues. Germline CDR1 and CDR2: MNHEY and SVGAGI. The CDR3 reads CASKTSPSTDTQYF. The CDR3, as DNA: TGTGCCAGCAAGACCAGTCCTAGCACAGATACGCAGTATTTT.